This T cell receptor (beta chain) was obtained from a study of T cells in Graves' hyperthyroidism and ophthalmopathy. RNA transcripts yielded amplified TCR beta CDR3 regions. Initially, a first-round RT-PCR of the TCR CDR3 employed the HTBI primer set. TCRdb reprocessed the multiplex PCR reads with MiXCR, giving one entry per CDR3 protein. This table holds about half a million distinct CDR3 sequences, about 16% found once. CDR3 length: 14 amino acids. Trimming shortened V by 6 bases and J by 8 bases, and 17 bases separated the two germline ends. Germline assignment: CDR1 MNHEY and CDR2 SVGEGT. This clonotype occurred many times. Ophthalmopathy patients showed a Clinical Activity Score of at least 3, NOSPECS grade of at least 4 and duration under 3 months.

The receptor was isolated from a woman aged 25 to 39 with Graves' ophthalmopathy. Source material: blood. V usage is TRBV6-2 or TRBV6-3 and J usage is TRBJ1-3; unclear D gene. CDR3 sequence reads: CASRMDGIVDTIYF. As DNA, the CDR3 is TGTGCCAGCAGGATGGACGGGATCGTCGACACCATATATTTT.